This T cell receptor beta chain was sequenced in a study of CD8+ T cells in alopecia areata. Study summary: Oral tofacitinib (5 to 10 mg twice daily) was administered to treated patients.

Sequencing used cDNA as its template, made by extracting RNA and reverse transcribing it. Sequencing was performed with immunoSEQ multiplex PCR; in TCRdb, only in-frame clones are kept and a portion is missing. Of approximately 150,000 clones listed, about 66% are singletons. V gave up 4 bases and J gave up 0 bases; unmatched junction bases: 15. CDR3 length: 18 residues. Germline CDR1 and CDR2: LNHDA and SQIVND (reference sequence). The sequencing here drew on CD8+ T cells sorted from blood, taken at week 0. The sequence came from a human donor with alopecia areata. The chain is built from TRBV19 and TRBJ2-7; the match to TRBD1 covers 7 bases. The CDR3 reads CASSTAQTGDSSSYEQYF. The CDR3 bases are TGTGCCAGTAGTACCGCACAAACCGGGGACAGTAGCTCCTACGAGCAGTACTTC.